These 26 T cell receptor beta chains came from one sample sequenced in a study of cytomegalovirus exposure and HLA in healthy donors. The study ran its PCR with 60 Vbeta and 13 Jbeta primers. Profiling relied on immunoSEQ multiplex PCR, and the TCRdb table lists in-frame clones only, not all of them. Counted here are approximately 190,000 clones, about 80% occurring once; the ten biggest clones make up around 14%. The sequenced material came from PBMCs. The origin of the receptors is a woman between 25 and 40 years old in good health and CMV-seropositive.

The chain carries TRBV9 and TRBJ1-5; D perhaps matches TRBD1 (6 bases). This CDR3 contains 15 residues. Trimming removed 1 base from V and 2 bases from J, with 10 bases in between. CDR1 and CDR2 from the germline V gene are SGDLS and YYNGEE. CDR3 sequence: CASSVSGDGNQPQHF. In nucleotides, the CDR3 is TGTGCCAGCAGCGTATCAGGGGACGGCAATCAGCCCCAGCATTTT.

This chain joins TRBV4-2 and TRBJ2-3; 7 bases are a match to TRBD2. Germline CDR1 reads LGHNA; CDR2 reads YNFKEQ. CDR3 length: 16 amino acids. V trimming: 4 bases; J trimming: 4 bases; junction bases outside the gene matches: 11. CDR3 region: CASSPLSGEGSDTQYF. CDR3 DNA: TGTGCCAGCAGCCCACTCTCGGGGGAGGGGTCAGATACGCAGTATTTT.

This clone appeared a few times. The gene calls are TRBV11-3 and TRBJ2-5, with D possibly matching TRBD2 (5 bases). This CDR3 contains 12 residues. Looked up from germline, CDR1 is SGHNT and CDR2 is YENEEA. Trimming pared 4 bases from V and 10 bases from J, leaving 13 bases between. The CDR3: CASSSAGVDQYF. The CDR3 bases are TGTGCCAGCAGCTCCGCCGGGGTTGACCAGTACTTC.

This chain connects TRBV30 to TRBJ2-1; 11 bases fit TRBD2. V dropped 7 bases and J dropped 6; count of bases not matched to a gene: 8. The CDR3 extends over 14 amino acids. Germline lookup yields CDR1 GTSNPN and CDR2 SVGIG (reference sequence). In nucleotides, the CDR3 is TGTGCCTTGAATAGCGGGAGGGCCGTCAATGAGCAGTTCTTC. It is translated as CALNSGRAVNEQFF.

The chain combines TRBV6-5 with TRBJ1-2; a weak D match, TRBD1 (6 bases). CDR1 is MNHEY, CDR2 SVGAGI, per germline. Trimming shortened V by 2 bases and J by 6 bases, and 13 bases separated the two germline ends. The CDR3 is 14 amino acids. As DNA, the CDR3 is TGTGCCAGCAGTTACCATGGGGGGGCGGATGGCTACACCTTC. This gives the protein CASSYHGGADGYTF.

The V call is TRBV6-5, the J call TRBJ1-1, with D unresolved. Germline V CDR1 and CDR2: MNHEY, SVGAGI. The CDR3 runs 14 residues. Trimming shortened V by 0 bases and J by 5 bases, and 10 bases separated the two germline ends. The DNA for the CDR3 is TGTGCCAGCAGTTACTCGGGAGCGAGAACTGAAGCTTTCTTT. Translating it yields CASSYSGARTEAFF.

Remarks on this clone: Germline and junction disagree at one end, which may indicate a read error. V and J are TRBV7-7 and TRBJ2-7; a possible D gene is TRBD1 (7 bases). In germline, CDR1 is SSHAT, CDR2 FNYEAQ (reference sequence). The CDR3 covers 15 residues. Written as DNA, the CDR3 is TGTGCTAGCAGCTTAGGGGGCAGGGGGGAGTACGAGCAGTACTTC. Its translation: CASSLGGRGEYEQYF.

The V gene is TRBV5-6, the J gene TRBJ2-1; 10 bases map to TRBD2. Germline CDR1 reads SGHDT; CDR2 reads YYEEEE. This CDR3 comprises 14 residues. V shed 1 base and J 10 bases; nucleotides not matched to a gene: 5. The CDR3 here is CASSLYSGGREQFF. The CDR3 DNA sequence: TGTGCCAGCAGCTTGTATAGCGGGGGGAGGGAGCAGTTCTTC.

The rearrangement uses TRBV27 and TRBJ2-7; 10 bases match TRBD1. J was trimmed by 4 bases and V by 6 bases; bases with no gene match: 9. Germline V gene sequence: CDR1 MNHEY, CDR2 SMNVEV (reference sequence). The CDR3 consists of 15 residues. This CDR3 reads CASSLAGTGAYEQYF. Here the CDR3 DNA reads TGTGCCAGCAGCCTCGCCGGGACAGGGGCGTACGAGCAGTACTTC.

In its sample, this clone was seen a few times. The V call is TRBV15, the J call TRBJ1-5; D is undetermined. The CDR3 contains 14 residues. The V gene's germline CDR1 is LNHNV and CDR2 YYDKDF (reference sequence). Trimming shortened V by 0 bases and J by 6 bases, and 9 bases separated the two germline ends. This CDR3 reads CATSRDRGIQPQHF. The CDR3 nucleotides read TGTGCCACCAGCAGAGATAGAGGGATTCAGCCCCAGCATTTT. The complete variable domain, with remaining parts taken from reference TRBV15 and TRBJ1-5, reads DAMVIQNPRYQVTQFGKPVTLSCSQTLNHNVMYWYQQKSSQAPKLLFHYYDKDFNNEADTPDNFQSRRPNTSFCFLDIRSPGLGDTAMYLCATSRDRGIQPQHFGDGTRLSIL.

The CDR3 DNA reads TGTGCCAGCAGCTCCCTAGCGGGCGACAATGAGCAGTTCTTC. It yields the protein CASSSLAGDNEQFF. V usage is TRBV5-5 and J usage is TRBJ2-1; the match to TRBD2 covers 8 bases. Germline V gene lookup returns CDR1 SGHKS and CDR2 YYEKEE (reference sequence). With 3 bases clipped from V and 5 bases from J, the junction kept 4 bases outside the gene matches. There are 14 residues in the CDR3.

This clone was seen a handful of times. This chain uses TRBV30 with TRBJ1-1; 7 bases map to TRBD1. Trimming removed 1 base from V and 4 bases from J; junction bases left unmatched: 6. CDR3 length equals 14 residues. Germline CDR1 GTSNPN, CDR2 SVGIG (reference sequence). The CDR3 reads CAWSAEDRSTEAFF. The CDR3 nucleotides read TGTGCCTGGAGTGCTGAGGACAGGTCCACTGAAGCTTTCTTT.

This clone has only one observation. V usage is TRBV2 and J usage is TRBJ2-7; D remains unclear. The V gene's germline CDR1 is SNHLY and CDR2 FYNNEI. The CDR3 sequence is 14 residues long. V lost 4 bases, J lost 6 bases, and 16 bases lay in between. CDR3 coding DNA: TGTGCCAGCAGTGGACTTCCCCCGATCCTCGAGCAGTACTTC. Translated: CASSGLPPILEQYF.

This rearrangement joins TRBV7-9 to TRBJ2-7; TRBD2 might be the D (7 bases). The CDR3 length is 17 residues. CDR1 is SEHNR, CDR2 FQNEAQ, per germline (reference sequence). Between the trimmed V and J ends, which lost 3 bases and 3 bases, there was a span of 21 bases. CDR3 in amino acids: CASSLANREGGRYEQYF. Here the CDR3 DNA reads TGTGCCAGCAGCTTGGCGAACAGGGAGGGTGGACGCTACGAGCAGTACTTC.

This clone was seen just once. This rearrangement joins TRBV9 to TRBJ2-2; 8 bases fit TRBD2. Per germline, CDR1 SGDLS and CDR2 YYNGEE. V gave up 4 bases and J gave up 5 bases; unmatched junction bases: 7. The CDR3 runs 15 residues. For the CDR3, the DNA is TGTGCCAGCAGCCCCCATAGCGGGGAGACCGGGGAGCTGTTTTTT. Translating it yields CASSPHSGETGELFF.

This CDR3 is CASSLGLAGVAQYF. The CDR3 nucleotides read TGTGCCAGCAGCTTAGGTCTAGCGGGGGTGGCCCAGTACTTC. The V and J genes are TRBV11-2 and TRBJ2-5, with 10 bases aligning to TRBD2. V gave up 1 base and J gave up 9 bases; unmatched junction bases: 5. The germline CDR1 and CDR2 sequences are SGHAT and FQNNGV. The CDR3 length is 14 residues.

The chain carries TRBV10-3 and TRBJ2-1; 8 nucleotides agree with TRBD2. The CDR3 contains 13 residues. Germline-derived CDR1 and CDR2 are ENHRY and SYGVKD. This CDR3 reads CAIGTSGYNEQFF. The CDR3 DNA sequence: TGTGCAATAGGAACTAGCGGTTACAATGAGCAGTTCTTC.

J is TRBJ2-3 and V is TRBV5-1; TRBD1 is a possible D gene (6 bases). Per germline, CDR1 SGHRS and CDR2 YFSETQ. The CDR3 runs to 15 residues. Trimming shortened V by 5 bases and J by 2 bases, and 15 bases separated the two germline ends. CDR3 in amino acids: CASRIGGQFTDTQYF. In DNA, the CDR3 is TGCGCCAGCAGAATCGGAGGACAGTTCACAGATACGCAGTATTTT.

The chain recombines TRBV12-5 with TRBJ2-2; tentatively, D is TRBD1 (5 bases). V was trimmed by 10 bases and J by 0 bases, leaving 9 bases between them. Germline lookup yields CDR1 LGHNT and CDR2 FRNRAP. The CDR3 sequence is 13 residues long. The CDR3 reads CATRQTNTGELFF. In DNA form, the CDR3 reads TGTGCTACTCGACAGACGAACACCGGGGAGCTGTTTTTT. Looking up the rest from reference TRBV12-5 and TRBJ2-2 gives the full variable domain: DARVTQTPRHKVTEMGQEVTMRCQPILGHNTVFWYRQTMMQGLELLAYFRNRAPLDDSGMPKDRFSAEMPDATLATLKIQPSEPRDSAVYFCATRQTNTGELFFGEGSRLTVL.

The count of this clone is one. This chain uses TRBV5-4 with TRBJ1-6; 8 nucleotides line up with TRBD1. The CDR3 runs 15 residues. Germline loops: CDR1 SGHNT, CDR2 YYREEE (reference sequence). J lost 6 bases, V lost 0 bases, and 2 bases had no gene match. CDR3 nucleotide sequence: TGTGCCAGCAGCTTGGGACAGGGGCGTAATTCACCCCTCCACTTT. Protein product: CASSLGQGRNSPLHF.

The CDR3 sequence is CASSTQGQNEQYF. As DNA, the CDR3 is TGTGCCAGCAGCACCCAAGGACAGAACGAGCAGTACTTC. The gene calls are TRBV5-4 and TRBJ2-5, with a weak D call TRBD1 (6 bases). The end of the DNA aligns better with TRBJ2-7, so the J call may be wrong. Germline V gene data show CDR1 as SGHNT and CDR2 as YYREEE (reference sequence). The CDR3 is 13 amino acids.

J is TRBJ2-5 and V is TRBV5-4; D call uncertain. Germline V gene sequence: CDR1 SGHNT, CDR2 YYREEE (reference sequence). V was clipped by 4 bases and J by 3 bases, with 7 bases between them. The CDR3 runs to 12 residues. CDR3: CASSQREETQYF. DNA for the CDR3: TGTGCCAGCAGCCAAAGAGAAGAGACCCAGTACTTC.

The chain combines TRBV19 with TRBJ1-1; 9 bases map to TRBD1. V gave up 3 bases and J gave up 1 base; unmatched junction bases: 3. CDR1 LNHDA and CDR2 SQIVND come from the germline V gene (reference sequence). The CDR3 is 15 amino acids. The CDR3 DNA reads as TGTGCCAGTAGTATCCGGGGACAGGGGAACACTGAAGCTTTCTTT. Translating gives CASSIRGQGNTEAFF.

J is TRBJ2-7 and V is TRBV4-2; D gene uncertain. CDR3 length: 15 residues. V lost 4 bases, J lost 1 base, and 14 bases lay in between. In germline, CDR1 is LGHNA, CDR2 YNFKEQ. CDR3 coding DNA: TGTGCCAGCAGCCGGGCACCTACAGCTTCCTACGAGCAGTACTTC. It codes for CASSRAPTASYEQYF.

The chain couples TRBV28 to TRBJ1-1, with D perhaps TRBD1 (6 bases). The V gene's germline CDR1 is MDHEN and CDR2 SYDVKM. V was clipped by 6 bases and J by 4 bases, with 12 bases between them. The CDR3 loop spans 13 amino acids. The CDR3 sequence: CASRLQGSTEAFF. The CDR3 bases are TGTGCCAGCAGACTACAGGGATCCACTGAAGCTTTCTTT.

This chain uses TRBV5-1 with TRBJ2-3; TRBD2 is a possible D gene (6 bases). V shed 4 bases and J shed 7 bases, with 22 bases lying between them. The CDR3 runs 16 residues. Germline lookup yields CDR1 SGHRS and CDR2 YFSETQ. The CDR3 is CASSVTAEFGGNTQYF. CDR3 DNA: TGCGCCAGCAGCGTGACCGCGGAATTCGGGGGAAATACGCAGTATTTT.